This TCR beta chain derives from a study of blood T cell repertoires in COVID-19. Study at large: T cells, B-cell-depleted T cells, or PBMCs supplied cDNA or gDNA.

Original methodology: Using reference gene primer amplification, nucleated cell counts were estimated. Profiling relied on immunoSEQ multiplex PCR, and the TCRdb table lists in-frame clones only, not all of them. V, J and clone size reflect that table, while D and trimming were determined from the DNA. The repertoire holds a few hundred thousand clones, with about 89% as singletons. The CDR3 spans 17 residues. The germline gives CDR1 SEHNR, CDR2 FQNEAQ (reference sequence). J gave up 0 bases and V 6 bases, and 9 bases lay outside the gene matches. This clone was recorded a few times. The TCR was taken from a man aged 25-45 years with acute or convalescent COVID-19. The chain employs TRBV7-9 and TRBJ2-2; 8 bases map to TRBD2. Source material: peripheral blood. The CDR3 is CASRRTSGNANTGELFF. The CDR3, as DNA: TGTGCCAGCAGGCGTACTAGCGGAAACGCGAACACCGGGGAGCTGTTTTTT.